The 21 T cell receptor beta chains listed next were all sequenced from one sample in a study of blood T cell repertoires in COVID-19. Generated by immunoSEQ multiplex PCR, the TCRdb table keeps only in-frame clones and is missing some. The sample lists 200,000 or so clones; more than 65% were seen once. Sequencing was done on a sample of peripheral blood. These receptors were collected from a man aged 35-49 years who had recovered from COVID-19.

The chain recombines TRBV11-2 with TRBJ1-1; TRBD1 matches 12 bases. Per germline, CDR1 SGHAT and CDR2 FQNNGV. This CDR3 comprises 17 residues. Losses at the gene ends were 1 base for V and 1 base for J; bases not matched to a gene: 4. Here the CDR3 reads CASSLVLGQGANTEAFF. The CDR3 DNA is TGTGCCAGCAGCTTAGTTCTGGGACAGGGGGCGAACACTGAAGCTTTCTTT.

This clone was seen a single time. The chain recombines TRBV30 with TRBJ2-7; TRBD2 matches at 7 bases. Trimming removed 8 bases from V and 3 bases from J; junction bases left unmatched: 13. Germline assignment: CDR1 GTSNPN and CDR2 SVGIG (reference sequence). CDR3 size: 14 residues. The CDR3: CATTGGISIYEQYF. The CDR3 DNA follows: TGTGCCACCACCGGGGGGATTTCTATCTACGAGCAGTACTTC.

This rearrangement joins TRBV7-9 to TRBJ2-1; 7 bases are a match to TRBD1. The V gene end was trimmed by 2 bases and the J gene end by 8 bases; junction bases not matched to a gene: 21. The germline V gene encodes CDR1 SEHNR and CDR2 FQNEAQ (reference sequence). This CDR3 has 19 residues. The CDR3 bases are TGTGCCAGCAGCTTACCGATACTGGGGGACAGAACCTCTACAGATGAGCAGTTCTTC. Translated, it gives CASSLPILGDRTSTDEQFF.

This rearrangement joins TRBV5-6 to TRBJ2-1; 7 bases line up with TRBD2. The CDR3 spans 15 residues. V was pared by 0 bases and J by 1 base, with 1 base of the junction left unmatched. CDR1 and CDR2 (germline): SGHDT, YYEEEE. This CDR3 is CASSLELASYNEQFF. DNA of the CDR3: TGTGCCAGCAGCTTGGAACTAGCGTCCTACAATGAGCAGTTCTTC.

This chain connects TRBV11-2 to TRBJ2-3; D is unresolved. Germline CDR1 reads SGHAT; CDR2 reads FQNNGV. The CDR3 spans 13 residues. The V end was cut by 5 bases, the J end by 2 bases, with 8 bases between. This CDR3 reads CASSPGLTDTQYF. Here the CDR3 DNA reads TGTGCCAGCAGCCCTGGGCTCACAGATACGCAGTATTTT.

The rearrangement joins TRBV19 to TRBJ2-5, with D maybe TRBD2 (5 bases). The ends were cut back, 4 bases at V and 5 bases at J, with 11 bases in the middle. Germline V gives CDR1 LNHDA, CDR2 SQIVND (reference sequence). The CDR3 contains 13 residues. The CDR3 sequence: CASSSLAGETQYF. DNA of the CDR3: TGTGCCAGTAGTAGCCTAGCCGGGGAGACCCAGTACTTC.

V gene TRBV28 combines with J gene TRBJ2-1; TRBD2 matches 7 bases. The CDR3 consists of 15 residues. Germline trimming cut 5 bases from V and 5 bases from J; bases unmatched to any gene: 9. Germline assignment: CDR1 MDHEN and CDR2 SYDVKM. The CDR3 spells CASSATSIPNNEQFF. CDR3 nucleotides: TGTGCCAGCAGTGCGACTAGCATACCTAACAATGAGCAGTTCTTC.

This chain connects TRBV5-1 to TRBJ1-1; 9 bases fit TRBD1. J lost 4 bases, V lost 0 bases, and 4 bases had no gene match. The CDR3 is 15 amino acids. CDR1 is SGHRS, CDR2 YFSETQ, per germline. The CDR3 sequence is CASSLGTGASTEAFF. CDR3 sequence (DNA): TGCGCCAGCAGCTTGGGGACAGGGGCGTCCACTGAAGCTTTCTTT.

The chain is built from TRBV19 and TRBJ1-3, with 10 bases fitting TRBD1. CDR1 LNHDA and CDR2 SQIVND come from the germline V gene (reference sequence). The length of the CDR3 is 15 residues. V lost 6 bases and J lost 1; bases outside the gene matches: 3. CDR3 nucleotides: TGTGCCAGTAGGAGACAGGGGGCTTCTGGAAACACCATATATTTT. Encoded protein: CASRRQGASGNTIYF.

The gene calls are TRBV2 and TRBJ1-1; 7 bases fit TRBD1. The CDR3 has 15 amino acids. After removal of 4 bases from V and 6 bases from J, the junction contained 11 bases not matched to a gene. Germline CDR1 SNHLY, CDR2 FYNNEI. CDR3 DNA: TGTGCCAGCAGTGGCGAGACAGGGTGGGCCCCTGAAGCTTTCTTT. Translation: CASSGETGWAPEAFF.

This clone is a singleton in its sample. V gene TRBV27 combines with J gene TRBJ1-5, with a weak D call TRBD1 (5 bases). Trimming cost V 6 bases and J 5 bases, with 14 bases left between them. Germline V gives CDR1 MNHEY, CDR2 SMNVEV (reference sequence). This CDR3 has 14 amino acids. CDR3 in DNA: TGTGCCAGCAGCCAGATCGGGGGGGATCAGCCCCAGCATTTT. Protein product: CASSQIGGDQPQHF.

This chain joins TRBV7-2 and TRBJ1-4, with TRBD1 matching over 10 bases. V shed 4 bases, J shed 8 bases, and the junction held 7 bases outside the gene matches. This CDR3 contains 15 residues. The germline V gene encodes CDR1 SGHTA and CDR2 FQGNSA. The CDR3: CASSYWDRGGEKLFF. In DNA, the CDR3 is TGTGCCAGCAGCTACTGGGACAGGGGAGGGGAAAAACTGTTTTTT.

The chain recombines TRBV7-2 with TRBJ1-5; no clear D gene. This CDR3 has 15 amino acids. Germline-derived CDR1 and CDR2 are SGHTA and FQGNSA. Trimming left V 5 bases short and J 0 bases short, with 11 bases between. The CDR3 spells CASSPFRDSNQPQHF. The CDR3 nucleotides are TGTGCCAGCAGCCCCTTTCGGGATAGCAATCAGCCCCAGCATTTT.

This chain links TRBV3-1 (or the pseudogene TRBV3-2) with TRBJ1-2; D possibly corresponds to TRBD1 (5 bases). There are 13 residues in the CDR3. From germline, CDR1 is LGHDT and CDR2 YNNKEL (reference sequence). V dropped 4 bases and J dropped 8 bases, with 14 bases sitting between them. This CDR3 is CASSPDTEMGYTF. For the CDR3, the DNA is TGTGCCAGCAGCCCGGACACGGAAATGGGCTACACCTTC.

This sequence joins TRBV24-1 and TRBJ2-5; 7 bases align to TRBD1. CDR3 length: 15 residues. V was clipped by 4 bases and J by 4 bases; unmatched bases: 8. Germline V CDR1 and CDR2: KGHDR, SFDVKD. The DNA for the CDR3 is TGTGCCACCAGTGAATCGACAGGGTCTGGAGAGACCCAGTACTTC. Translation: CATSESTGSGETQYF.

This clone was seen a few times. As DNA, the CDR3 is TGTGCCAGCAGCTTAGCCGGGACCTACAATGAGCAGTTCTTC. Protein sequence: CASSLAGTYNEQFF. The chain has TRBV11-2 and TRBJ2-1, with D tentatively TRBD2 (5 bases). Germline assignment: CDR1 SGHAT and CDR2 FQNNGV. V gave up 1 base and J gave up 2 bases, with 6 bases separating them. The CDR3 is 14 residues long.

This chain's CDR3 is CSASDPGAEAFF. CDR3 in DNA: TGCAGTGCTAGTGATCCGGGGGCTGAAGCTTTCTTT. V gene TRBV20-1 combines with J gene TRBJ1-1, with D possibly being TRBD1 (5 bases). The CDR3 sequence is 12 residues long. CDR1 is DFQATT, CDR2 SNEGSKA, per germline (reference sequence). V was trimmed by 3 bases and J by 6 bases, leaving 11 bases between them.

CDR3 residues: CASSQAGFRGTNEKLFF. The CDR3 region has the DNA TGTGCCAGCAGCCAAGCAGGGTTTAGGGGAACTAATGAAAAACTGTTTTTT. J is TRBJ1-4 and V is TRBV14; TRBD1 is a possible D gene (5 bases). Germline CDR1 and CDR2: SGHDN and FVKESK. Trimming took off 1 base at V and 1 base at J, with 13 bases between the two ends. The CDR3 is made up of 17 amino acids.

This chain connects TRBV20-1 to TRBJ2-5, with TRBD2 matching 7 bases. The ends lost 3 bases at V and 14 bases at J; junction bases unmatched: 9. CDR1 is DFQATT, CDR2 SNEGSKA, per germline (reference sequence). The length of the CDR3 is 11 residues. CDR3 in amino acids: CSARSVGGSYF. CDR3 sequence (DNA): TGCAGTGCTAGGTCGGTTGGCGGGAGTTACTTC.

The sample holds one count of this clone. At the DNA level, this CDR3 is encoded by other sequences in the same sample as well. The V and J genes are TRBV7-9 and TRBJ2-3; TRBD2 is a possible D gene (5 bases). The germline V and J ends were trimmed by 5 bases and 0 bases, with 12 bases remaining between them. This CDR3 spans 15 amino acids. Looked up from germline, CDR1 is SEHNR and CDR2 is FQNEAQ (reference sequence). The DNA of the CDR3 is TGTGCCAGCAGCCCCCCGGGGATTAGCACAGATACGCAGTATTTT. It is translated as CASSPPGISTDTQYF.

This clone was seen only a few times. The chain employs TRBV19 and TRBJ1-5; no reliable D call. The germline V and J ends were trimmed by 6 bases and 0 bases, with 12 bases remaining between them. The germline CDR1 and CDR2 sequences are LNHDA and SQIVND (reference sequence). The CDR3 spans 15 residues. CDR3 in DNA: TGTGCCAGTAGAGAAGCAGGCTATAGCAATCAGCCCCAGCATTTT. Translated, it gives CASREAGYSNQPQHF.